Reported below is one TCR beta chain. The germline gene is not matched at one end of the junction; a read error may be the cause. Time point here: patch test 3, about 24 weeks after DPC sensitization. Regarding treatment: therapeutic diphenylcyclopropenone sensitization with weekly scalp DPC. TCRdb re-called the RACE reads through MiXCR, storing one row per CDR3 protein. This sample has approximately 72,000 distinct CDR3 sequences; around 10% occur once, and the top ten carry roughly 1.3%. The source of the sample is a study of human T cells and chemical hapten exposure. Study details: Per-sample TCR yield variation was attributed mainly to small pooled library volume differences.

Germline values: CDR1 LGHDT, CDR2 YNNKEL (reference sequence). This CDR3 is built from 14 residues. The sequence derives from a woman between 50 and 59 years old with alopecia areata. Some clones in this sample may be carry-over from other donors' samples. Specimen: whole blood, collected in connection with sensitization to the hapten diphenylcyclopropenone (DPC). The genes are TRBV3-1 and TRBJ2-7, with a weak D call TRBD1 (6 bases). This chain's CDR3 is CASNQTRDTYEQYF. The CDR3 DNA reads TGTGCCAGCAACCAAACCCGGGACACCTACGAGCAGTACTTC.